What follows describes a single TCR beta chain. This CDR3 spans 11 amino acids. Germline DNA was also extracted, while the blood RNA originated from unsorted whole blood. This entry belongs to a study of tumor-infiltrating lymphocytes in primary liver carcinoma. Starting material of 500 to 600 ng total RNA yielded TCR beta cDNA via a constant-region primer. Slightly modified ARM-PCR served as the procedure for the TCR beta libraries. These libraries came from three rounds of nested multiplex PCR. The first two PCR rounds, around 10 cycles each, used TRBV1-TRBV30 forward primers and a C-beta reverse primer. TCRdb reprocessed the multiplex PCR reads with MiXCR, giving one entry per CDR3 protein. The sample carries 310,000 or so distinct CDR3 sequences, 45% to 70% recorded once.

The sequencing input was peripheral blood. The sequence derives from a woman aged 25 to 39 with primary liver carcinoma and hepatitis B virus infection. The V and J genes are TRBV12-3 or TRBV12-4 and TRBJ2-3; D uncertain. CDR3 nucleotides: TGTGACGCTGGGCCCCTAGATACGCAGTATTTT. It encodes CDAGPLDTQYF.